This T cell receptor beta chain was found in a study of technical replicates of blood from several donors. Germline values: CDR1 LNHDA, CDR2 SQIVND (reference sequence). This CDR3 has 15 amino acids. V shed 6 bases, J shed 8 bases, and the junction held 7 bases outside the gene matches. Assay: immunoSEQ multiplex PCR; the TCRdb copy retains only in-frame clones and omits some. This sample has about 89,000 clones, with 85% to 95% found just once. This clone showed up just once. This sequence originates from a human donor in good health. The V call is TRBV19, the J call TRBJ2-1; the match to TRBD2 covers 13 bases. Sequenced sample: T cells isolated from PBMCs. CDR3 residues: CASRSTSGGLYEQFF. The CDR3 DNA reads TGTGCCAGTAGGTCGACTAGCGGGGGGCTCTATGAGCAGTTCTTC.